A single sample is the source of the 4 T cell receptor beta chains below, sequenced in a study of siplizumab effects on memory and regulatory T cells. Produced via immunoSEQ multiplex PCR; TCRdb's table is partial and in-frame only. This sample has fewer than 110,000 clones, with 80% to 95% found just once. Sequences were obtained from non-Treg CD4+ T cells sorted from blood. All receptors derive from a human donor in good health.

The chain recombines TRBV28 with TRBJ1-2; D call uncertain. V was shortened by 10 bases and J by 6 bases, with 15 bases between the two germline ends. The V gene's germline CDR1 is MDHEN and CDR2 SYDVKM. The CDR3 totals 12 residues. The CDR3 coding sequence is TGTGCCACCGACGAGCCTTTCAATGGCTACACCTTC. Protein product: CATDEPFNGYTF.

This clone was seen once. The J gene is TRBJ2-1, the V gene TRBV27; D perhaps matches TRBD2 (6 bases). V was pared by 7 bases and J by 9 bases, with 22 bases between. CDR1 is MNHEY and CDR2 is SMNVEV in the germline V gene (reference sequence). The CDR3 extends over 15 amino acids. This chain's CDR3 is CASMAGLLRIGEQFF. The CDR3 coding sequence is TGTGCCAGCATGGCGGGGCTACTAAGAATCGGTGAGCAGTTCTTC.

V is TRBV30 and J is TRBJ2-2; a possible D gene is TRBD2 (5 bases). CDR3 size: 14 residues. The V and J ends lost 4 bases and 0 bases respectively, with 9 bases between them. Per the germline V gene, CDR1 is GTSNPN and CDR2 is SVGIG (reference sequence). In DNA, the CDR3 is TGTGCCTGGACCGGGGATTCGAACACCGGGGAGCTGTTTTTT. Encoded protein: CAWTGDSNTGELFF. Variable domain in full (rest from reference TRBV30 and TRBJ2-2): SQTIHQWPATLVQPVGSPLSLECTVEGTSNPNLYWYRQAAGRGLQLLFYSVGIGQISSEVPQNLSASRPQDRQFILSSKKLLLSDSGFYLCAWTGDSNTGELFFGEGSRLTVL.

The chain combines TRBV18 with TRBJ1-4, with a tentative D call TRBD1 (6 bases). The CDR3 spans 16 residues. CDR1 and CDR2 (germline): KGHSH, LQKENI. The V and J ends lost 1 base and 5 bases respectively, with 14 bases between them. CDR3 sequence reads: CASSPRTGSLNEKLFF. The DNA for the CDR3 is TGTGCCAGCTCACCACGTACAGGGTCTCTAAATGAAAAACTGTTTTTT.